The 22 T cell receptor beta chains reported below all come from one sample, sequenced in a study of cytomegalovirus exposure and HLA in healthy donors. The assay was immunoSEQ multiplex PCR, and TCRdb's table has in-frame clones only and misses some. The sample shows about 330,000 clones, roughly 85% of them seen only once. The sample comprised PBMCs. The receptors derive from a woman in her late teens or twenties in good health and CMV-seronegative.

J is TRBJ2-7 and V is TRBV28; TRBD1 matches 8 bases. J was trimmed by 1 base and V by 6 bases; bases with no gene match: 8. CDR3 length: 15 residues. Per the germline V gene, CDR1 is MDHEN and CDR2 is SYDVKM. The CDR3 DNA follows: TGTGCCAGCAGCACTTGGGGGACAGGTTCCTACGAGCAGTACTTC. This gives the protein CASSTWGTGSYEQYF.

This clone was detected once. This chain uses TRBV5-1 with TRBJ2-3; D might be TRBD1 (7 bases). V was pared by 7 bases and J by 2 bases, with 20 bases between. This CDR3 has 16 residues. Germline assignment: CDR1 SGHRS and CDR2 YFSETQ. The CDR3 loop reads CASGSGGTAITDTQYF. The CDR3 bases are TGCGCCAGCGGCTCTGGCGGGACAGCCATCACAGATACGCAGTATTTT.

This clone has a single count. The CDR3 sequence: CASTSTGAAYNEQFF. The CDR3 DNA is TGTGCCAGTACTAGCACAGGGGCGGCCTACAATGAGCAGTTCTTC. This chain uses TRBV19 with TRBJ2-1; 7 bases align to TRBD1. Unmatched junction bases numbered 8, after V lost 7 bases and J lost 2 bases. Per the germline V gene, CDR1 is LNHDA and CDR2 is SQIVND (reference sequence). This CDR3 has 15 amino acids. Full variable domain (rest looked up from reference TRBV19 and TRBJ2-1): DGGITQSPKYLFRKEGQNVTLSCEQNLNHDAMYWYRQDPGQGLRLIYYSQIVNDFQKGDIAEGYSVSREKKESFPLTVTSAQKNPTAFYLCASTSTGAAYNEQFFGPGTRLTVL.

This chain connects TRBV6-5 to TRBJ1-1; no definite D call. The V and J ends lost 0 bases and 0 bases respectively, with 11 bases between them. The CDR3 extends over 16 amino acids. CDR1 MNHEY and CDR2 SVGAGI come from the germline V gene. The CDR3 nucleotides read TGTGCCAGCAGTTACTCGAAAGCGTATATGAACACTGAAGCTTTCTTT. Translating gives CASSYSKAYMNTEAFF.

The rearrangement links TRBV7-6 to TRBJ2-7; D is unclear. Germline V gives CDR1 SGHVS, CDR2 FNYEAQ. V shed 1 base and J shed 6 bases, with 13 bases lying between them. The CDR3 extends over 14 amino acids. The CDR3 DNA reads TGTGCCAGCAGCTTAGGTGGAGAACTCTTCGAGCAGTACTTC. It is translated as CASSLGGELFEQYF.

V gene TRBV5-1 combines with J gene TRBJ2-7; 8 nucleotides align to TRBD1. The junction had 8 bases not matched to a gene; V was cut back by 0 bases and J by 3 bases. Germline V gene sequence: CDR1 SGHRS, CDR2 YFSETQ. The CDR3 contains 16 residues. For the CDR3, the DNA is TGCGCCAGCAGCTTGGACAGGGGGACCCGGTACTACGAGCAGTACTTC. This translates into CASSLDRGTRYYEQYF.

V and J are TRBV11-2 and TRBJ2-5, with 11 bases fitting TRBD1. The V gene's germline CDR1 is SGHAT and CDR2 FQNNGV. V lost 10 bases and J lost 5; bases outside the gene matches: 6. This CDR3 contains 13 residues. The DNA for the CDR3 is TGTGCCACCGGGACAGGGGGATTGGAGACCCAGTACTTC. Amino acid sequence: CATGTGGLETQYF.

A note on this clone: At one end, the junction sequence differs from germline, possibly due to a read error. The chain has TRBV6-6 and TRBJ2-3; D gene uncertain. This CDR3 is built from 13 residues. CDR1 MNHNY and CDR2 SVGAGI come from the germline V gene (reference sequence). The CDR3, as DNA: TGTACCAGCGTTGCGGAAAACACAGATACGCAGTATTTT. This gives the protein CTSVAENTDTQYF.

This clone was picked up one time. The V and J genes are TRBV4-3 and TRBJ2-7; D might be TRBD1 (6 bases). Germline V gene lookup returns CDR1 LGHNA and CDR2 YSLEER. V was shortened by 0 bases and J by 2 bases, with 14 bases between the two germline ends. This CDR3 has 16 residues. The CDR3 sequence: CASSQDISQGTYEQYF. The CDR3, as DNA: TGCGCCAGCAGCCAAGACATATCACAGGGTACCTACGAGCAGTACTTC.

V gene TRBV29-1 combines with J gene TRBJ2-5; D possibly corresponds to TRBD2 (5 bases). The V and J ends lost 7 bases and 5 bases respectively, with 17 bases between them. The CDR3 is 13 residues long. In germline, CDR1 is SQVTM, CDR2 ANQGSEA. CDR3 residues: CSDRGPPWETQYF. The CDR3 nucleotides are TGCAGCGACCGAGGGCCCCCATGGGAGACCCAGTACTTC.

The chain recombines TRBV5-1 with TRBJ2-3; a weak D match, TRBD2 (6 bases). CDR1 is SGHRS, CDR2 YFSETQ, per germline. The CDR3 is 14 residues long. Trimming left V 1 base short and J 5 bases short, with 11 bases between. The CDR3 loop is CASSLLQGGDTQYF. The CDR3 DNA reads as TGCGCCAGCAGCTTGCTGCAGGGAGGAGATACGCAGTATTTT.

Concerning this clone: The sample contains more than one DNA sequence encoding this CDR3. The chain recombines TRBV6-5 with TRBJ2-7; 9 positions agree with TRBD1. Germline values: CDR1 MNHEY, CDR2 SVGAGI. This CDR3 has 13 residues. V lost 6 bases to trimming and J lost 5 bases; unmatched junction nucleotides: 5. For the CDR3, the DNA is TGTGCCAGCAGCTCCGGGACAGGGAACGAGCAGTACTTC. Its translation: CASSSGTGNEQYF.

This chain uses TRBV5-1 with TRBJ2-1; D is perhaps TRBD2 (6 bases). Germline V gene data show CDR1 as SGHRS and CDR2 as YFSETQ. Trimming took off 0 bases at V and 8 bases at J, with 15 bases between the two ends. This CDR3 has 15 residues. CDR3 region: CASSLDAAGRHEQFF. The CDR3 region has the DNA TGCGCCAGCAGCTTGGACGCGGCGGGACGACATGAGCAGTTCTTC.

The chain employs TRBV18 and TRBJ2-7, with TRBD1 matching over 9 bases. Germline V gene lookup returns CDR1 KGHSH and CDR2 LQKENI. The V gene end was trimmed by 2 bases and the J gene end by 2 bases; junction bases not matched to a gene: 7. The CDR3 is 16 residues long. CDR3 amino acids: CASSPVLGTGTYEQYF. The CDR3, as DNA: TGTGCCAGCTCACCAGTGTTAGGGACAGGGACCTACGAGCAGTACTTC.

The chain has TRBV29-1 and TRBJ2-3; 12 bases agree with TRBD2. The CDR3 consists of 14 residues. The germline gives CDR1 SQVTM, CDR2 ANQGSEA. The junction had 9 bases not matched to a gene; V was cut back by 6 bases and J by 8 bases. Here the CDR3 reads CSVRLAGVEGTQYF. In nucleotides, the CDR3 is TGCAGCGTACGACTAGCGGGAGTTGAGGGTACGCAGTATTTT.

The CDR3 coding sequence is TGTGCCAGCAGGGACAGCGGGAGGGCCGGGGAGCTGTTTTTT. Protein sequence: CASRDSGRAGELFF. The gene calls are TRBV2 and TRBJ2-2, with 10 bases that match TRBD2. CDR3 length: 14 amino acids. After removal of 6 bases from V and 6 bases from J, the junction contained 4 bases not matched to a gene. The V gene's germline CDR1 is SNHLY and CDR2 FYNNEI.

The chain couples TRBV5-1 to TRBJ2-5; 12 bases agree with TRBD1. Trimming cost V 3 bases and J 4 bases; bases outside gene matches: 1. The CDR3 consists of 14 residues. Germline values: CDR1 SGHRS, CDR2 YFSETQ. CDR3 amino acids: CASSWGQGAETQYF. The CDR3 nucleotides read TGCGCCAGCAGCTGGGGACAGGGGGCAGAGACCCAGTACTTC.

CDR3 residues: CASSHRAGSSYEQYF. CDR3 bases: TGTGCCAGCAGCCATCGAGCGGGGAGCTCCTACGAGCAGTACTTC. The rearrangement joins TRBV7-6 to TRBJ2-7, with 7 bases aligning to TRBD2. There are 15 residues in the CDR3. J lost 0 bases, V lost 5 bases, and 7 bases had no gene match. Germline V CDR1 and CDR2: SGHVS, FNYEAQ.

This sequence joins TRBV30 and TRBJ2-2; D is perhaps TRBD1 (5 bases). The CDR3 loop spans 12 amino acids. Trimming cost V 4 bases and J 3 bases, with 6 bases left between them. Germline CDR1 reads GTSNPN; CDR2 reads SVGIG (reference sequence). The CDR3 DNA reads as TGTGCCTGGAAAGGGGACACCGGGGAGCTGTTTTTT. Its protein product is CAWKGDTGELFF.

V gene TRBV5-6 combines with J gene TRBJ2-1; 9 bases are a match to TRBD1. The CDR3 has 17 residues. Trimming at V came to 0 bases and at J to 5 bases, leaving 9 bases not matched to a gene. From germline, CDR1 is SGHDT and CDR2 YYEEEE. The chain's CDR3 is CASSLGPRGQGDNEQFF. The CDR3 DNA reads TGTGCCAGCAGCTTGGGCCCTCGGGGACAGGGAGACAATGAGCAGTTCTTC. The whole variable domain, filled in from reference TRBV5-6 and TRBJ2-1, reads DAGVTQSPTHLIKTRGQQVTLRCSPKSGHDTVSWYQQALGQGPQFIFQYYEEEERQRGNFPDRFSGHQFPNYSSELNVNALLLGDSALYLCASSLGPRGQGDNEQFFGPGTRLTVL.

This chain links TRBV6-1 with TRBJ2-3; 11 positions agree with TRBD2. The CDR3 runs 15 residues. The V segment lost 7 bases and the J segment 5 bases; nucleotides outside the gene matches: 8. From germline, CDR1 is MNHNS and CDR2 SASEGT. CDR3 residues: CASNPLAGDIDTQYF. Written as DNA, the CDR3 is TGTGCCAGCAACCCACTAGCGGGAGATATAGATACGCAGTATTTT.

V is TRBV18 and J is TRBJ2-3; 9 nucleotides line up with TRBD1. From germline, CDR1 is KGHSH and CDR2 LQKENI. Unmatched junction bases numbered 13, after V lost 6 bases and J lost 3 bases. The CDR3 runs to 17 residues. In DNA, the CDR3 is TGTGCCAGCTCCATCTCCTCGGGACAGGGAGGGACAGATACGCAGTATTTT. It codes for CASSISSGQGGTDTQYF.